This T cell receptor beta chain was sequenced for a study of CD8+ T cells in alopecia areata. Study-level results: Unlike in mice, where it was clearer, TCR sharing across patients was less clear, possibly HLA-related.

As the sequencing template, cDNA was produced by extracting RNA and reverse transcribing it. Clones were sequenced by immunoSEQ multiplex PCR, and TCRdb holds only the in-frame ones, with some missing. Of 150,000 to 200,000 clones in the sample, 50% to 60% were seen once. As to this clone: Its antigen is not known.

Germline V CDR1 and CDR2: SQVTM, ANQGSEA. The V gene lost 4 bases and the J gene lost 2 bases, with 9 bases spanning the gap. The CDR3 is made up of 12 amino acids. This chain connects TRBV29-1 to TRBJ2-7; D is undetermined. This TCR was recovered from a human donor with alopecia areata. Sequences were derived from CD4+ T cells sorted from blood, sampled at week 0. CDR3 DNA sequence: TGCAGCGTTGTATGGGGAACCTACGAGCAGTACTTC. This codes for CSVVWGTYEQYF.